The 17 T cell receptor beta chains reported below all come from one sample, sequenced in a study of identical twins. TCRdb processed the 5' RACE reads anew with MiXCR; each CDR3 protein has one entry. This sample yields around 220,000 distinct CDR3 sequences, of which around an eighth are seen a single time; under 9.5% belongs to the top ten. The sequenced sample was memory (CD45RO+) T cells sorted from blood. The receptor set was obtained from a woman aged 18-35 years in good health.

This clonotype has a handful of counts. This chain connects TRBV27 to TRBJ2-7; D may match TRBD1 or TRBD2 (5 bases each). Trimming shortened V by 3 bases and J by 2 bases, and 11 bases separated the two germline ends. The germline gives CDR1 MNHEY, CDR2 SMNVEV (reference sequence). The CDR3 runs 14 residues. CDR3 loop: CASSFLQGPYEQYF. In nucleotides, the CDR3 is TGTGCCAGCAGTTTTTTGCAGGGACCCTACGAGCAGTACTTC.

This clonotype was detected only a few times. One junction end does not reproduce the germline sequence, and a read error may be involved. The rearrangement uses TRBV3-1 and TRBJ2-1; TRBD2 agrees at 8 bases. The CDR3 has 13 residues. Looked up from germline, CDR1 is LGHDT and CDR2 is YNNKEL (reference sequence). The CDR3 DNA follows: TGTGCCAGCAGCCAAGAAGCTCGCGGGGGGCCCAACTTC. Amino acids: CASSQEARGGPNF.

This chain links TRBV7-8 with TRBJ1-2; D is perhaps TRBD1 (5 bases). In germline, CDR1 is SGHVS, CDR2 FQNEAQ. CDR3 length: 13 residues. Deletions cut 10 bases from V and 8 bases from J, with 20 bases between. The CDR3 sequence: CAIDLVGGVGYTF. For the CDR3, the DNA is TGTGCCATAGACCTGGTCGGGGGAGTGGGCTACACCTTC.

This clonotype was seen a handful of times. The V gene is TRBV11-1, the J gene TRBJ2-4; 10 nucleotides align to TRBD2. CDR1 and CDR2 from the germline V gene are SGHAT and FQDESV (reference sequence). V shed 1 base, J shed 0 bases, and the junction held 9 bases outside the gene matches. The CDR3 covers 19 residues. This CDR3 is CASSLVLAGANIAKNIQYF. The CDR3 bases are TGTGCCAGCAGCTTAGTTCTAGCGGGGGCGAACATAGCCAAAAACATTCAGTACTTC.

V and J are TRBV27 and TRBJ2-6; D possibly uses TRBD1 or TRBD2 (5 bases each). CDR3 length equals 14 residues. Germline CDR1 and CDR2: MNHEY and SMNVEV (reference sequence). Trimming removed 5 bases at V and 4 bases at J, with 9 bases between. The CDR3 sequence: CASSNGAGANVLTF. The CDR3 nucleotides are TGTGCCAGCAGTAACGGGGCAGGGGCCAACGTCCTGACTTTC.

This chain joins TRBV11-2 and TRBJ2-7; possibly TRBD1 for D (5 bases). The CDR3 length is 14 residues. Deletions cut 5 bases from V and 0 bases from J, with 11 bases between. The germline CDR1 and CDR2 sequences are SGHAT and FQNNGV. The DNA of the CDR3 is TGTGCCAGCAGCCCTTACAGGAGCTCCTACGAGCAGTACTTC. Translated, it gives CASSPYRSSYEQYF. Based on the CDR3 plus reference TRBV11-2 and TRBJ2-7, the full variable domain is EAGVAQSPRYKIIEKRQSVAFWCNPISGHATLYWYQQILGQGPKLLIQFQNNGVVDDSQLPKDRFSAERLKGVDSTLKIQPAKLEDSAVYLCASSPYRSSYEQYFGPGTRLTVT.

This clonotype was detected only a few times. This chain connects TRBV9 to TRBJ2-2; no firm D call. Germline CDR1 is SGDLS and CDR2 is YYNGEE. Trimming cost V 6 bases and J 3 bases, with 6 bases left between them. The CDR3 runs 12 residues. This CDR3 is CASTPDTGELFF. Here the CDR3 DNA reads TGTGCCAGCACCCCGGACACCGGGGAGCTGTTTTTT.

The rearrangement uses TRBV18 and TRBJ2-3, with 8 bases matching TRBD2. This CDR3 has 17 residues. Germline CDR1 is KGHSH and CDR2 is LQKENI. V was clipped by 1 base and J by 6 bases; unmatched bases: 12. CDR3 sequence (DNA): TGTGCCAGCTCACCACGCAGAGCGGGACTAGGGGGGGATACGCAGTATTTT. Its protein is CASSPRRAGLGGDTQYF.

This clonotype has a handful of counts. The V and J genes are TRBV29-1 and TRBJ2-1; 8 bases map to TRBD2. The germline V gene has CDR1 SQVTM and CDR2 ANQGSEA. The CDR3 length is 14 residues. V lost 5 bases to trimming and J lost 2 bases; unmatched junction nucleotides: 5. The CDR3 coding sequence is TGCAGCGTTCGGGGCGGGGGGCCCTACAATGAGCAGTTCTTC. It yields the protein CSVRGGGPYNEQFF.

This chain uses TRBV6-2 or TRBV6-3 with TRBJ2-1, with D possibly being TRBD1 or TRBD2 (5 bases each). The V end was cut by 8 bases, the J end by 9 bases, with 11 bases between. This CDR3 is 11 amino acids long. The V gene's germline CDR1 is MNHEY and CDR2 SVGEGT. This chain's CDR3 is CASARDGEQFF. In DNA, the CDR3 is TGTGCCAGCGCCAGGGACGGTGAGCAGTTCTTC.

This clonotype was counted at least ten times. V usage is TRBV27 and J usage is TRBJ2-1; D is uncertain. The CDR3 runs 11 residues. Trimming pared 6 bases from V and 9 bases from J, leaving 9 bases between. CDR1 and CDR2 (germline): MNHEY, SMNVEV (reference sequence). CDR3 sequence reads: CASRTSSEQFF. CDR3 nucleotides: TGTGCCAGCAGGACGAGCAGTGAGCAGTTCTTC.

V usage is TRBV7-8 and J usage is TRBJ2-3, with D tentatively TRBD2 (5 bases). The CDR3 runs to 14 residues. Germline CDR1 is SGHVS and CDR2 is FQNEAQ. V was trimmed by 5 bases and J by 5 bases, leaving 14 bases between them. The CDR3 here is CASSPRGERDTQYF. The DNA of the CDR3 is TGTGCCAGCAGCCCCCGGGGAGAGAGAGATACGCAGTATTTT.

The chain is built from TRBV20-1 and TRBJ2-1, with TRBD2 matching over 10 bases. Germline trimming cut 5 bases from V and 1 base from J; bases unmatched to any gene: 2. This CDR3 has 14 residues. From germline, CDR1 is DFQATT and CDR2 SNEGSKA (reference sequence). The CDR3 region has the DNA TGCAGTGCTCGAGCGGGAGGGTCCTACAATGAGCAGTTCTTC. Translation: CSARAGGSYNEQFF.

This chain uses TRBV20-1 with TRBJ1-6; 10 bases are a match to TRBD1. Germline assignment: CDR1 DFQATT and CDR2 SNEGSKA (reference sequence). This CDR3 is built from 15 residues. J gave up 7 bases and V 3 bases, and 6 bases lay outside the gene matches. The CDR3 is CSASGTGQGNSPLHF. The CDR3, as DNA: TGCAGTGCTAGTGGAACGGGACAGGGGAATTCACCCCTCCACTTT.

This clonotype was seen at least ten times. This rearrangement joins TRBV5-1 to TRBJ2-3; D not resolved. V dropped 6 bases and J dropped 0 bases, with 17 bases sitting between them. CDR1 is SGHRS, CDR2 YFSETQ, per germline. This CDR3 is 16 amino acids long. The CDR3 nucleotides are TGCGCCAGCAAGGGAAGAACAGCCTCTAGCACAGATACGCAGTATTTT. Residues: CASKGRTASSTDTQYF.

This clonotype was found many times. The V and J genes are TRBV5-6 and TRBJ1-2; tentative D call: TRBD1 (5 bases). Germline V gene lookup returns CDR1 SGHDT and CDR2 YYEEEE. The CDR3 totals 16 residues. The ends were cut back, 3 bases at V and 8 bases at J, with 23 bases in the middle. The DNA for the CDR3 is TGTGCCAGCAGCTGGGGGGACTCACCCTTAAAGGGGGGCTACACCTTC. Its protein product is CASSWGDSPLKGGYTF.

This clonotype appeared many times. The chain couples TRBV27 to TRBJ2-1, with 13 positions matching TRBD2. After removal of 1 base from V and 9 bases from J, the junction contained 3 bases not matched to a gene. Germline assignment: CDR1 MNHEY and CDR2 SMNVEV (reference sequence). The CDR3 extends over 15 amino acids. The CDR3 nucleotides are TGTGCCAGCAGTTTATATGGACTAGCGGGAGCTGAGCAGTTCTTC. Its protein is CASSLYGLAGAEQFF.